The 16 T cell receptor beta chains below were found in one sample sequenced in a study of blood T cell repertoires in COVID-19. Clones were sequenced by immunoSEQ multiplex PCR, and TCRdb holds only the in-frame ones, with some missing. The sample lists 120,000 to 150,000 clones; around 86% were seen once. Sequencing input: peripheral blood. Receptor source: a man aged 45-60 years who had recovered from COVID-19.

J is TRBJ1-5 and V is TRBV19; D uncertain. The CDR3 extends over 13 amino acids. Germline lookup yields CDR1 LNHDA and CDR2 SQIVND (reference sequence). With 3 bases removed from V and 3 bases from J, the gap between germline ends came to 6 bases. This CDR3 reads CASSIGINQPQHF. In DNA form, the CDR3 reads TGTGCCAGTAGTATTGGCATCAATCAGCCCCAGCATTTT.

This clone has only one observation. V gene TRBV19 combines with J gene TRBJ2-3; tentative D call: TRBD2 (5 bases). The CDR3 spans 15 residues. From germline, CDR1 is LNHDA and CDR2 SQIVND (reference sequence). Trimming left V 6 bases short and J 4 bases short, with 17 bases between. The CDR3 coding sequence is TGTGCCAGTAGAAAGTTGGCTGCCGGGGCAGATACGCAGTATTTT. Its protein product is CASRKLAAGADTQYF.

The gene calls are TRBV3-1 (or the pseudogene TRBV3-2) and TRBJ1-2, with 10 bases identical to TRBD1. V gave up 3 bases and J gave up 3 bases; unmatched junction bases: 4. Germline-derived CDR1 and CDR2 are LGHDT and YNNKEL (reference sequence). The CDR3 spans 15 residues. The CDR3 loop reads CASSHLGTGDYGYTF. The CDR3 region has the DNA TGTGCCAGCAGCCACCTTGGGACAGGGGACTATGGCTACACCTTC.

The chain joins TRBV9 to TRBJ2-2; D is undetermined. CDR1 SGDLS and CDR2 YYNGEE come from the germline V gene. Deletions cut 1 base from V and 7 bases from J, with 5 bases between. The CDR3 runs 12 residues. The CDR3 sequence: CASSVPGGELFF. CDR3 sequence (DNA): TGTGCCAGCAGCGTACCCGGCGGGGAGCTGTTTTTT.

A word on this clone: This may be a read error: a much more frequent sequence differs by one nucleotide. The chain has TRBV5-4 and TRBJ1-1; D is possibly TRBD1 (6 bases). From germline, CDR1 is SGHNT and CDR2 YYREEE (reference sequence). Trimming cost V 4 bases and J 1 base, with 8 bases left between them. The length of the CDR3 is 13 residues. Here the CDR3 reads CASSIQGNTEAFF. In DNA, the CDR3 is TGTGCCAGCAGCATACAGGGGAACACTGAAGCTTTCTTT.

This chain joins TRBV7-2 and TRBJ1-2; tentatively, D is TRBD1 (5 bases). Germline lookup yields CDR1 SGHTA and CDR2 FQGNSA. V gave up 4 bases and J gave up 2 bases, with 14 bases separating them. This CDR3 is built from 15 residues. The CDR3 nucleotides are TGTGCCAGCAGCTCCAGGGTGGGAAACAACTATGGCTACACCTTC. The encoded protein is CASSSRVGNNYGYTF.

The table lists this clone with a count of one. This sequence joins TRBV9 and TRBJ1-4, with TRBD1 matching over 9 bases. There are 16 residues in the CDR3. Germline-derived CDR1 and CDR2 are SGDLS and YYNGEE. V lost 4 bases and J lost 4; bases outside the gene matches: 8. For the CDR3, the DNA is TGTGCCAGCAGCCTGACAGGGGGATATGGTAATGAAAAACTGTTTTTT. It specifies CASSLTGGYGNEKLFF.

The rearrangement links TRBV11-2 to TRBJ1-2, with 7 bases lining up with TRBD1. V was pared by 5 bases and J by 5 bases, with 14 bases of the junction left unmatched. Germline values: CDR1 SGHAT, CDR2 FQNNGV. The CDR3 is made up of 16 amino acids. The CDR3 here is CASSQARTGLGYGYTF. CDR3 DNA: TGTGCCAGCAGCCAGGCGAGGACAGGCCTTGGGTATGGCTACACCTTC. The full variable domain, rest sourced from reference TRBV11-2 and TRBJ1-2, is EAGVAQSPRYKIIEKRQSVAFWCNPISGHATLYWYQQILGQGPKLLIQFQNNGVVDDSQLPKDRFSAERLKGVDSTLKIQPAKLEDSAVYLCASSQARTGLGYGYTFGSGTRLTVV.

J is TRBJ1-3 and V is TRBV6-6; no clear D. The CDR3 extends over 15 amino acids. Deletions cut 3 bases from V and 0 bases from J, with 9 bases between. Germline CDR1 MNHNY, CDR2 SVGAGI (reference sequence). The CDR3 spells CASSYRLNSGNTIYF. The CDR3 DNA reads TGTGCCAGCAGTTATAGACTGAACTCTGGAAACACCATATATTTT.

The chain couples TRBV19 to TRBJ2-5, with 7 bases lining up with TRBD2. The V gene end was trimmed by 6 bases and the J gene end by 5 bases; junction bases not matched to a gene: 12. Germline assignment: CDR1 LNHDA and CDR2 SQIVND (reference sequence). The CDR3 runs to 15 residues. The CDR3 loop is CASRPTSGVGETQYF. The CDR3 coding sequence is TGTGCCAGTAGGCCAACGAGCGGGGTCGGTGAGACCCAGTACTTC.

The V and J genes are TRBV2 and TRBJ1-5; no clear D gene. This CDR3 spans 15 amino acids. The germline V gene encodes CDR1 SNHLY and CDR2 FYNNEI. The V end was cut by 1 base, the J end by 0 bases, with 7 bases between. CDR3 sequence reads: CASSEVRHSNQPQHF. The CDR3 bases are TGTGCCAGCAGTGAAGTGAGACATAGCAATCAGCCCCAGCATTTT.

V and J are TRBV6-5 and TRBJ1-1; D gene ambiguous. The CDR3 consists of 14 residues. Between the trimmed V and J ends, which lost 6 bases and 1 base, there was a span of 12 bases. The germline gives CDR1 MNHEY, CDR2 SVGAGI. Here the CDR3 reads CASSLLLENTEAFF. The CDR3 nucleotides read TGTGCCAGCAGCCTTTTATTAGAGAACACTGAAGCTTTCTTT.

The rearrangement uses TRBV5-4 and TRBJ2-1; perhaps TRBD2 as D (7 bases). The CDR3 runs 14 residues. V lost 2 bases to trimming and J lost 3 bases, with 9 bases between them. CDR1 is SGHNT, CDR2 YYREEE, per germline (reference sequence). The CDR3 DNA reads TGTGCCAGCAGCTTAGGGGGGGGCTACAATGAGCAGTTCTTC. Amino acids: CASSLGGGYNEQFF.

This rearrangement joins TRBV18 to TRBJ2-5; possible D gene TRBD1, 6 bases. The CDR3 spans 13 residues. Germline V gene lookup returns CDR1 KGHSH and CDR2 LQKENI. Trimming removed 3 bases at V and 5 bases at J, with 10 bases between. For the CDR3, the DNA is TGTGCCAGCTCACCCCAGGGGCTGGAGACCCAGTACTTC. Protein sequence: CASSPQGLETQYF.

The chain recombines TRBV11-3 with TRBJ1-1; D unclear. In germline, CDR1 is SGHNT, CDR2 YENEEA. Trimming pared 3 bases from V and 3 bases from J, leaving 8 bases between. The CDR3 covers 13 residues. The CDR3 loop is CASSFREYTEAFF. CDR3 coding DNA: TGTGCCAGCAGCTTCCGGGAGTACACTGAAGCTTTCTTT.

The V and J genes are TRBV7-3 and TRBJ1-1, with TRBD1 as a possible D gene (6 bases). The CDR3 runs 14 residues. V shed 2 bases and J shed 4 bases, with 11 bases lying between them. The germline gives CDR1 SGHTA, CDR2 FQGTGA. The DNA of the CDR3 is TGTGCCAGCAGCTTACATCAGGGGAGCACTGAAGCTTTCTTT. This encodes CASSLHQGSTEAFF.